Included here is one TCR beta chain sequence, with context. The junction and the germline gene differ at one end; a read error may be behind it. The sample has other DNA sequences that encode this CDR3 too. This sample stems from a study of blood T cell repertoires in COVID-19. About the research overall: Nucleic acid was either cDNA or gDNA, and it came from T cells, B-cell-depleted T cells, or PBMCs.

The CDR3 length is 12 residues. Germline V gene lookup returns CDR1 KGHSH and CDR2 LQKENI. In the source study's methods: Reference gene primer amplification gave nucleated cell count estimates. Clones were sequenced by immunoSEQ multiplex PCR, and TCRdb holds only the in-frame ones, with some missing. V and J calls plus clone size are reproduced from that table; the DNA served to infer D and trimming. Here the sample spans about 410,000 clones, roughly 90% being singletons. This clonotype was sampled from a woman under 40 with active or convalescent COVID-19. The chain couples TRBV18 to TRBJ1-1, with a possible D match to TRBD1 (6 bases). The sample was peripheral blood. The DNA of the CDR3 is TGTGCCAGCTCACCCCGGGACACAGAAGCTTTCTTT. Its protein is CASSPRDTEAFF.